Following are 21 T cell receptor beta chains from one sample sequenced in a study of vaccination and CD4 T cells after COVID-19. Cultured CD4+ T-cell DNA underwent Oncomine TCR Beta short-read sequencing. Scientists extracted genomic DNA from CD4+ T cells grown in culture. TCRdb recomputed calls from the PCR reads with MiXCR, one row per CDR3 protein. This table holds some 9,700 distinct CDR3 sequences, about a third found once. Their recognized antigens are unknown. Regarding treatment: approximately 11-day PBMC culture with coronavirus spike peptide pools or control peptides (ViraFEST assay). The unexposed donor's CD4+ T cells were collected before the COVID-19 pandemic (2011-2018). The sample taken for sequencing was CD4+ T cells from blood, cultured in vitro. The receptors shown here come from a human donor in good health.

CDR3 residues: CASRMTGVGQETQYF. Here the CDR3 DNA reads TGTGCCAGCAGGATGACGGGGGTGGGGCAAGAGACCCAGTACTTC. The chain employs TRBV12-3 or TRBV12-4 and TRBJ2-5, with D possibly matching TRBD2 (6 bases). The CDR3 is 15 amino acids. Trimming left V 6 bases short and J 2 bases short, with 16 bases between.

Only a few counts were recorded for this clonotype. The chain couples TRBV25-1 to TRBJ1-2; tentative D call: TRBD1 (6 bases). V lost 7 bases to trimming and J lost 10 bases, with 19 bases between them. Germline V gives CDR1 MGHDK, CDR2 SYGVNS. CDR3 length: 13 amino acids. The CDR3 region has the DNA TGTGCCAGCATCCGATCCGGGACATCGGTCTACACCTTC. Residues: CASIRSGTSVYTF.

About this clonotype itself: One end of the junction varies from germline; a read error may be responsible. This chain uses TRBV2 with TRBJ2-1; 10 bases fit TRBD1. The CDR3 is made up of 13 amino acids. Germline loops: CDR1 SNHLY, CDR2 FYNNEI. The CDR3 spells CASDRGLGNEQLF. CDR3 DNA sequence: TGTGCCAGTGACAGGGGGCTGGGGAATGAGCAGCTCTTC.

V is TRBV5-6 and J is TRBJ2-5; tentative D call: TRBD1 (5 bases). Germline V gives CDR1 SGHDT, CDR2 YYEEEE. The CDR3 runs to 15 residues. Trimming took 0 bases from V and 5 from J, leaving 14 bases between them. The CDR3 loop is CASSLGSGNWETQYF. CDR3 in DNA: TGTGCCAGCAGCTTGGGGTCAGGGAACTGGGAGACCCAGTACTTC.

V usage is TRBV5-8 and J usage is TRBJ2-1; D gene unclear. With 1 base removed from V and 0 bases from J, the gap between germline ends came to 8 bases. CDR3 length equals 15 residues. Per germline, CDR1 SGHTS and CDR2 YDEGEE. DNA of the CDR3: TGTGCCAGCAGCTTGACGGGTCACTCCTACAATGAGCAGTTCTTC. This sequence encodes CASSLTGHSYNEQFF.

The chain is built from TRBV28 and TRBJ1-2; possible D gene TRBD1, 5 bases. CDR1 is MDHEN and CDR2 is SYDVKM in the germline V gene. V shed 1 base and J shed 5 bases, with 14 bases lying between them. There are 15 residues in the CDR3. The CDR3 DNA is TGTGCCAGCAGTTTATCCCTCGCAGGGTTGTATGGCTACACCTTC. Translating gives CASSLSLAGLYGYTF.

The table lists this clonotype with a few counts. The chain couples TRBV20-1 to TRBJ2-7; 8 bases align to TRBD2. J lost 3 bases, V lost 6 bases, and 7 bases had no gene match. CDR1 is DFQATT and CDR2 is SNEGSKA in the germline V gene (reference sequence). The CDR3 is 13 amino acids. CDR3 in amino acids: CSAGGGLFYEQYF. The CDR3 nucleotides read TGCAGTGCCGGGGGGGGGCTGTTCTACGAGCAGTACTTC.

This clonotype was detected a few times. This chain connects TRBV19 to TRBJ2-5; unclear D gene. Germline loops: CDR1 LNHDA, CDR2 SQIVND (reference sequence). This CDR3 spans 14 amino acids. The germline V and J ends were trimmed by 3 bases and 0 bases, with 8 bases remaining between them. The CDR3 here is CASSIARDQETQYF. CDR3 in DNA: TGTGCCAGTAGTATCGCCCGGGACCAAGAGACCCAGTACTTC.

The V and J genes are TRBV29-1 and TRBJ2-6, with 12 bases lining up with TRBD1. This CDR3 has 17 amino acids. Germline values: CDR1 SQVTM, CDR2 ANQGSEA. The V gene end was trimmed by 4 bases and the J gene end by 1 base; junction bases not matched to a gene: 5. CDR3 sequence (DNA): TGCAGCGTTGTCCCGGGACAGGGGGCTTCTGGGGCCAACGTCCTGACTTTC. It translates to CSVVPGQGASGANVLTF.

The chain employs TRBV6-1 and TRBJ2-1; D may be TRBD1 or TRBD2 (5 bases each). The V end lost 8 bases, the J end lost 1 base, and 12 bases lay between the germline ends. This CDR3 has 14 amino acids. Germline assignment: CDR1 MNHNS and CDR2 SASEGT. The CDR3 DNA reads TGTGCCAGCGAGGGGTCTTTTTCCTACAATGAGCAGTTCTTC. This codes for CASEGSFSYNEQFF.

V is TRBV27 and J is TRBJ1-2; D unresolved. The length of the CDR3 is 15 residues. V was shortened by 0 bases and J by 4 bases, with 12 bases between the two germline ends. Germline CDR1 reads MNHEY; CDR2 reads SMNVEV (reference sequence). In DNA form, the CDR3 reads TGTGCCAGCAGTTTATCCCGGACGGGGTTCTATGGCTACACCTTC. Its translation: CASSLSRTGFYGYTF.

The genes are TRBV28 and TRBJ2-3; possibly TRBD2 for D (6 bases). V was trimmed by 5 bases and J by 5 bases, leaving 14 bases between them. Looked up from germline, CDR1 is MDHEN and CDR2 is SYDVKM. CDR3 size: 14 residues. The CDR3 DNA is TGTGCCAGCAGTCTAGCGCCGCGGGTAGATACGCAGTATTTT. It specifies CASSLAPRVDTQYF.

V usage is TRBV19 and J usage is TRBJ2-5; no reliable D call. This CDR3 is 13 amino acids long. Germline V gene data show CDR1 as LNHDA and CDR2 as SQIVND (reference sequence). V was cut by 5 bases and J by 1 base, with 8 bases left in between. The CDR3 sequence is CASSDQAQETQYF. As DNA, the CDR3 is TGTGCCAGTAGTGATCAGGCCCAAGAGACCCAGTACTTC. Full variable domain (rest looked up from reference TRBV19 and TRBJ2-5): DGGITQSPKYLFRKEGQNVTLSCEQNLNHDAMYWYRQDPGQGLRLIYYSQIVNDFQKGDIAEGYSVSREKKESFPLTVTSAQKNPTAFYLCASSDQAQETQYFGPGTRLLVL.

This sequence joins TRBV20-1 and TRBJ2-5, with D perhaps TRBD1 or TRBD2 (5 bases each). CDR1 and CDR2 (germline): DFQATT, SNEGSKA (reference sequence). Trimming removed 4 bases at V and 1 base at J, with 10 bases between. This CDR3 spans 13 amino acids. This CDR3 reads CSATRDAQETQYF. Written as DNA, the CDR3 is TGCAGTGCTACCCGGGACGCCCAAGAGACCCAGTACTTC.

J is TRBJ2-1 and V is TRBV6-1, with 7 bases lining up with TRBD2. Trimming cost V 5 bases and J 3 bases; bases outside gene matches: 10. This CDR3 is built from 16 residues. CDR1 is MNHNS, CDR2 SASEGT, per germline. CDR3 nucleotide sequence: TGTGCCAGCAGTATCCAAGCGGGAATTGGCTACAATGAGCAGTTCTTC. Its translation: CASSIQAGIGYNEQFF.

CDR3 in amino acids: CASRLGRLADTQYF. CDR3 nucleotide sequence: TGTGCCAGCAGGTTGGGACGTTTGGCAGATACGCAGTATTTT. The chain combines TRBV6-1 with TRBJ2-3, with D perhaps being TRBD1 or TRBD2 (5 bases each). CDR3 length: 14 amino acids. Germline CDR1 is MNHNS and CDR2 is SASEGT. With 6 bases removed from V and 4 bases from J, the gap between germline ends came to 14 bases.

The CDR3 region has the DNA TGTGCCAGCAGCGACCGACCGGGACAGGGGGCTGATGGCTACACCTTC. It translates to CASSDRPGQGADGYTF. The chain is built from TRBV7-2 and TRBJ1-2; 12 bases agree with TRBD1. This CDR3 is 16 amino acids long. Germline-derived CDR1 and CDR2 are SGHTA and FQGNSA. V trimming: 5 bases; J trimming: 6 bases; junction bases outside the gene matches: 10. The whole variable domain, filled in from reference TRBV7-2 and TRBJ1-2, reads GAGVSQSPSNKVTEKGKDVELRCDPISGHTALYWYRQSLGQGLEFLIYFQGNSAPDKSGLPSDRFSAERTGGSVSTLTIQRTQQEDSAVYLCASSDRPGQGADGYTFGSGTRLTVV.

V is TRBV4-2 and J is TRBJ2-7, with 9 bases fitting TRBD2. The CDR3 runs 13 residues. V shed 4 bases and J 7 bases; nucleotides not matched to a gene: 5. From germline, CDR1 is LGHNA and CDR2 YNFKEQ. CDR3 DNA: TGTGCCAGCAGCCCGGGACTAGCAGGTGAGCAGTACTTC. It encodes CASSPGLAGEQYF.

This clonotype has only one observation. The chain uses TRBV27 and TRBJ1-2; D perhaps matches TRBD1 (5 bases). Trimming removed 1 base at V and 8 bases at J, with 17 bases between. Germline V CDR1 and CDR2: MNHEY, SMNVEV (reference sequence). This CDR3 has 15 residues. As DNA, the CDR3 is TGTGCCAGCAGTTTATTAGCCAGGGAAACTATGGGCTACACCTTC. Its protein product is CASSLLARETMGYTF.

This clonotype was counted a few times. In DNA, the CDR3 is TGTGCCAGCAGTTTATTCCCGTTAGGGAATGAGCAGTTCTTC. Encoded protein: CASSLFPLGNEQFF. The chain is built from TRBV27 and TRBJ2-1; D ambiguous. V was cut by 1 base and J by 7 bases, with 11 bases left in between. CDR1 and CDR2 (germline): MNHEY, SMNVEV (reference sequence). The CDR3 sequence is 14 residues long.

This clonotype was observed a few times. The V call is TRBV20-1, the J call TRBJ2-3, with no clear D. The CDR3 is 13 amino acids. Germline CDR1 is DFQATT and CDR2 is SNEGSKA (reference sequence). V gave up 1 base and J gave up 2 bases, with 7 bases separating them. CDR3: CSARVASTDTQYF. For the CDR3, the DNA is TGCAGTGCTAGAGTGGCTTCCACAGATACGCAGTATTTT.